These T cell receptor beta chains were read from a single sample in a study of T cell repertoires in cytomegalovirus infection. No antigen is known for these receptors. TCRdb re-analysed the reads in MiXCR, keeping a single row per CDR3 protein. Here the sample spans 400,000 to 600,000 distinct CDR3 sequences, 40% to 50% being singletons. This specimen was cultured PBMCs, taken from culture after CMV antigen stimulation. The receptor source for this set is a human donor in good health (CMV status not recorded). Some clones in this sample may be carry-over from other donors' samples. CDR3s include the opening cysteine and the closing phenylalanine or tryptophan. A D gene is named only where the DNA matches it firmly. Size values are once, few and many counts, or a class for expanded clones, and some rows have none.

D: TRBD1
size: few
V: TRBV27
J: TRBJ1-1
CDR3: CASRRFDRGMGEAFF
DNA: TGTGCCAGCAGGCGATTCGACAGGGGAATGGGTGAAGCTTTCTTT

D: -
size: -
V: TRBV11-1
J: TRBJ2-1
CDR3: CASSLPTGPMAGSEQFF
DNA: TGTGCCAGCAGCCTTCCCACGGGGCCCATGGCCGGGTCTGAGCAGTTCTTC

D: TRBD2
size: once
V: TRBV6-1
J: TRBJ2-3
CDR3: CASTLGGRSTDTQYF
DNA: TGTGCCAGCACCTTAGGCGGGAGGAGCACAGATACGCAGTATTTT

D: TRBD1
size: -
V: TRBV20-1
J: TRBJ1-4
CDR3: CSAGDRGREKLFF
DNA: TGCAGTGCCGGGGACAGGGGTCGGGAAAAACTGTTTTTT

D: TRBD1
size: -
V: TRBV7-2
J: TRBJ2-5
CDR3: CASSPWDSQETQYF
DNA: TGTGCCAGCAGCCCCTGGGACAGCCAAGAGACCCAGTACTTC

D: -
size: -
V: TRBV7-6
J: TRBJ1-1
CDR3: CASSLATGSVEAFF
DNA: TGTGCCAGCAGCTTAGCGACAGGTTCCGTCGAAGCTTTCTTT

D: -
size: -
V: TRBV4-1
J: TRBJ2-1
CDR3: CASSQDRAGSPYNEQFF
DNA: TGTGCCAGCAGCCAAGATCGAGCGGGCTCCCCCTACAATGAGCAGTTCTTC

D: TRBD2
size: few
V: TRBV12-3/TRBV12-4
J: TRBJ2-3
CDR3: CASGGVTDTQYF
DNA: TGTGCCAGCGGGGGGGTCACAGATACGCAGTATTTT

D: TRBD2
size: many
V: TRBV7-2
J: TRBJ2-7
CDR3: CASSSPQRGASYEQYF
DNA: TGTGCCAGCAGCTCGCCTCAGCGGGGGGCCTCCTACGAGCAGTACTTC

D: TRBD2
size: -
V: TRBV4-1
J: TRBJ2-2
CDR3: CASRRGGGRTGELFF
DNA: TGCGCCAGCAGACGCGGCGGGGGAAGGACCGGGGAGCTGTTTTTT

D: TRBD1
size: -
V: TRBV7-2
J: TRBJ2-7
CDR3: CASRQTGPSYEQYF
DNA: TGTGCCAGCAGACAGACAGGGCCCTCCTACGAGCAGTACTTC

D: -
size: few
V: TRBV7-2
J: TRBJ2-2
CDR3: CASSQDRARGVTGELFF
DNA: TGTGCCAGCAGTCAGGACCGGGCCAGGGGAGTCACCGGGGAGCTGTTTTTT

D: -
size: once
V: TRBV7-6
J: TRBJ2-5
CDR3: CASSPGGTGGTQYF
DNA: TGTGCCAGCAGCCCAGGAGGGACTGGAGGGACCCAGTACTTC

D: -
size: -
V: TRBV9
J: TRBJ2-2
CDR3: CASSVTEGAAGELFF
DNA: TGTGCCAGCAGCGTGACAGAAGGGGCCGCCGGGGAGCTGTTTTTT

D: -
size: -
V: TRBV5-6
J: TRBJ2-1
CDR3: CASSFPGAVDNEQFF
DNA: TGTGCCAGCAGCTTTCCAGGGGCGGTGGACAATGAGCAGTTCTTC

D: -
size: -
V: TRBV7-8
J: TRBJ2-5
CDR3: CASSLLGPPRPGYF
DNA: TGTGCCAGCAGCTTATTGGGACCCCCACGCCCAGGGTACTTC